This T cell receptor beta chain was found in a study of cytomegalovirus exposure and HLA in healthy donors. As for the study in general: From HLA-typed donors, an early data release held tens of millions of unique TCRs.

Germline V gene lookup returns CDR1 SGHRS and CDR2 YFSETQ. Trimming removed 5 bases from V and 2 bases from J; junction bases left unmatched: 8. The CDR3 runs 15 residues. Study-level results: Reports described diagnosis of cytomegalovirus status by the classifier as highly specific and sensitive. Rarity characterized most TCR sequences, yet some public TCRs appeared in many donors. A later analysis linked a missense variant in DCLRE1C to the trimming of TCR beta V and J genes.

The PCR used 60 Vbeta and 13 Jbeta primers. Clones were sequenced by immunoSEQ multiplex PCR, and TCRdb holds only the in-frame ones, with some missing. The sample holds about 160,000 clones, roughly 80% seen once. For this clone: The antigen is unknown.

Sequences were obtained from PBMCs. The genes are TRBV5-1 and TRBJ2-7, with 9 bases aligning to TRBD2. The source is a male donor in good health and CMV-seropositive. Here the CDR3 reads CASREIAGAPYEQYF. The CDR3 DNA reads as TGCGCCAGCAGAGAGATAGCGGGAGCCCCCTACGAGCAGTACTTC.